The rows below give T cell receptor beta chains drawn from one sample of a study of beta chain features in type 1 diabetes. Method: immunoSEQ multiplex PCR; TCRdb's copy keeps in-frame clones and lacks some. The sample consists of 450,000 to 550,000 clones, about 30% of them appearing once. The sequenced sample consisted of naive CD4+ T cells from blood. Receptors were obtained from a man younger than 30 in good health. Both conserved end residues are part of each CDR3. The order of the fields is V gene, clone size, J gene, D gene, CDR3 DNA, CDR3 protein. A D gene is named only where the DNA matches it firmly. Size is stated for part of the rows, as once, few or many counts, or as a class when the clone is expanded.

TRBV30,once,TRBJ1-4,NA,TGTGCCTGGTCACTATCCGAAAAACTGTTTTTT,CAWSLSEKLFF
TRBV7-9,few,TRBJ2-1,NA,TGTGCCAGCAGCCACGACAGGTCCTCCTACAATGAGCAGTTCTTC,CASSHDRSSYNEQFF
TRBV4-1,NA,TRBJ2-7,NA,TGCGCCAGCAGCCACAGAACAGGGTACGAGCAGTACTTC,CASSHRTGYEQYF
TRBV29-1,NA,TRBJ2-7,TRBD2,TGCAGCGTTGGCGGGGGACTGAGCTCCTACGAGCAGTACTTC,CSVGGGLSSYEQYF
TRBV4-1,NA,TRBJ2-1,TRBD2,TGCGCCAGCAGCCAGGCCGGGACTAGTTCCCACAATGAGCAGTTCTTC,CASSQAGTSSHNEQFF
TRBV5-4,NA,TRBJ2-3,TRBD2,TGTGCCAGCAGCAAGCGGGAAGGTACAGATACGCAGTATTTT,CASSKREGTDTQYF
TRBV28,few,TRBJ2-1,NA,TGTGCCAGCACCAGAAGCAGGAATGAGCAGTTCTTC,CASTRSRNEQFF
TRBV29-1,few,TRBJ2-3,TRBD1,TGCAGCGTCACTGGGACAGGGGGTACAGATACGCAGTATTTT,CSVTGTGGTDTQYF
TRBV29-1,few,TRBJ2-3,NA,TGCAGCGTTGAAGACAGGGCGTCAGATACGCAGTATTTT,CSVEDRASDTQYF
TRBV5-1,NA,TRBJ1-2,TRBD1,TGCGCCAGCAGACCCGGGACAGGGGAGAACTATGGCTACACCTTC,CASRPGTGENYGYTF
TRBV18,NA,TRBJ2-1,NA,TGTGCCAGCTCTCCCACCTTAGGGGGCAATGAGCAGTTCTTC,CASSPTLGGNEQFF
TRBV6-1,NA,TRBJ2-6,NA,TGTGCCAGCAGTTTCACCGGGGCCAACGTCCTGACTTTC,CASSFTGANVLTF
TRBV7-2,NA,TRBJ2-2,TRBD1,TGTGCCAGCAGCTTACAGGGGGCGAGGTTCGCCGGGGAGCTGTTTTTT,CASSLQGARFAGELFF
TRBV9,few,TRBJ2-1,TRBD1,TGTGCCAGCAGCGTAGTGGGACAGGGAGGGAGCAATGAGCAGTTCTTC,CASSVVGQGGSNEQFF
TRBV6-5,few,TRBJ2-7,TRBD1,TGTGCCAGCAGTTACAGAGGGACAGGTACCTACGAGCAGTACTTC,CASSYRGTGTYEQYF
TRBV5-1,NA,TRBJ2-7,TRBD1,TGCGCCAGCAGCTTGTCGGCAGGGGGATACGAGCAGTACTTC,CASSLSAGGYEQYF
TRBV28,few,TRBJ1-1,NA,TGTGCCAGCAGTTTAACTAACACGAACACTGAAGCTTTCTTT,CASSLTNTNTEAFF
TRBV11-2,few,TRBJ2-2,NA,TGTGCCAGCAGCTTAGATCTCGTCACCGGGGAGCTGTTTTTT,CASSLDLVTGELFF
TRBV29-1,NA,TRBJ2-5,TRBD2,TGCAGCGTCCAAGGACTAGCGGGAACTCACCAAGAGACCCAGTACTTC,CSVQGLAGTHQETQYF
TRBV18,NA,TRBJ2-7,NA,TGTGCCAGCTCACCGGACTTGGGCGCCTACGAGCAGTACTTC,CASSPDLGAYEQYF
TRBV10-3,NA,TRBJ2-5,TRBD2,TGTGCCATCGGAAGCGGGAGGGCGGAGACCCAGTACTTC,CAIGSGRAETQYF
TRBV29-1,few,TRBJ1-1,NA,TGCAGCGTTGGGGATGATAACACTGAAGCTTTCTTT,CSVGDDNTEAFF
TRBV30,few,TRBJ2-6,NA,TGTGCCTGGCTGAAGGACAGTGTCTCTGGGGCCAACGTCCTGACTTTC,CAWLKDSVSGANVLTF
TRBV23-1,NA,TRBJ1-2,NA,TGCGCCAGCAGTCAAACGACAGGACACTATGGCTACACCTTC,CASSQTTGHYGYTF
TRBV7-9,few,TRBJ2-3,TRBD2,TGTGCCAGCGGGGGACTAGCGGGAGGACCAGATACGCAGTATTTT,CASGGLAGGPDTQYF
TRBV29-1,NA,TRBJ2-7,TRBD1,TGCAGCGTTGTGGACAGGGCCTCCTACGAGCAGTACTTC,CSVVDRASYEQYF
TRBV20-1,NA,TRBJ2-7,NA,TGCAGTGCTCTACGTCTCTACGAGCAGTACTTC,CSALRLYEQYF
TRBV7-6,NA,TRBJ1-4,TRBD1,TGTGCCAGCAGCTCCTGGGACAGGAAAAATGAAAAACTGTTTTTT,CASSSWDRKNEKLFF
TRBV10-3,NA,TRBJ1-1,NA,TGTGCCATCACCGGAACGGGGGTAGGTTCCGAAGCTTTCTTT,CAITGTGVGSEAFF
TRBV9,few,TRBJ2-1,TRBD2,TGTGCCAGCAGCGCCGGGACTAGCGGAGACAATGAGCAGTTCTTC,CASSAGTSGDNEQFF
TRBV7-9,NA,TRBJ2-3,NA,TGTGCCAGCAGCAGCACTAGGCATTTCGCAGATACGCAGTATTTT,CASSSTRHFADTQYF
TRBV2,NA,TRBJ2-4,NA,TGTGCCAGCAGCCTCCTCCGGGAGCAGAACATTCAGTACTTC,CASSLLREQNIQYF
TRBV5-1,NA,TRBJ2-1,TRBD2,TGCGCCAGCAGGACTAGCGGGAGCTCCTACAATGAGCAGTTCTTC,CASRTSGSSYNEQFF
TRBV4-1,NA,TRBJ2-7,TRBD2,TGCGCCAGCAGCCAAGATCGGGGGACAGAGGGCTTTCTAGCGGGAGGTTACGAGCAGTACTTC,CASSQDRGTEGFLAGGYEQYF
TRBV7-6,NA,TRBJ2-6,NA,TGTGCCAGCAGCTTAGGGCACACCTCTGGGGCCAACGTCCTGACTTTC,CASSLGHTSGANVLTF
TRBV5-1,NA,TRBJ2-2,NA,TGCGCCAGCAGCTTGCAGGGTTCCTCCAGCAGTAACACCGGGGAGCTGTTTTTT,CASSLQGSSSSNTGELFF
TRBV29-1,NA,TRBJ2-7,NA,TGCAGCGTTGTCATACGAAGAGAGCAGTACTTC,CSVVIRREQYF
TRBV14,NA,TRBJ2-4,TRBD2,TGTGCCAGCAGCCTTAGCGGGAGTGCTAAAAACATTCAGTACTTC,CASSLSGSAKNIQYF
TRBV19,NA,TRBJ2-7,TRBD1,TGTGCCAGCAGGGACAGGTCATACGAGCAGTACTTC,CASRDRSYEQYF
TRBV4-3,NA,TRBJ2-2,NA,TGCGCCAGCAGCCAAGATGAGGTCAGGAGGAGATTTACCGGGGAGCTGTTTTTT,CASSQDEVRRRFTGELFF
TRBV30,few,TRBJ2-7,NA,TGTGCCTGGAGTACGCGGCTAGTTGACGAGCAGTACTTC,CAWSTRLVDEQYF
TRBV5-1,NA,TRBJ2-7,NA,TGCGCCAGCAGCTTGTCCGTCCCGGACATAGACTACGAGCAGTACTTC,CASSLSVPDIDYEQYF
TRBV29-1,NA,TRBJ1-2,NA,TGCAGCGTTGAAGGGGGTTACGGCTATGGCTACACCTTC,CSVEGGYGYGYTF
TRBV30,few,TRBJ2-3,NA,TGTGCCTGGAGTCGCACAGATACGCAGTATTTT,CAWSRTDTQYF
TRBV29-1,few,TRBJ2-1,NA,TGCAGCGTTGAAACCCCAGAGGGCCTGGACAATGAGCAGTTCTTC,CSVETPEGLDNEQFF
TRBV15,few,TRBJ2-1,TRBD1,TGTGCCACCAGCAGAGATCCCGGACAGGGTTATTCTACTGAGCAGTTCTTC,CATSRDPGQGYSTEQFF
TRBV25-1,NA,TRBJ1-3,NA,TGTGCCAGCAGTGAAATCGGGACGTCTGGAAACACCATATATTTT,CASSEIGTSGNTIYF
TRBV9,NA,TRBJ1-1,NA,TGTGCCAGCAGCGTCGGACAGTTGAACACTGAAGCTTTCTTT,CASSVGQLNTEAFF
TRBV15,few,TRBJ2-4,NA,TGTGCCACCAGCAGAGATGGGCAGGACACAAACATTCAGTACTTC,CATSRDGQDTNIQYF
TRBV27,NA,TRBJ2-5,NA,TGTGCCAGCAGTCCTAGGGACCAAGAGACCCAGTACTTC,CASSPRDQETQYF
TRBV29-1,NA,TRBJ2-7,TRBD2,TGCAGCGTTGAAACGGGAGGGCCCTCCGAGCAGTACTTC,CSVETGGPSEQYF
TRBV28,NA,TRBJ2-7,TRBD1,TGTGCCACGACCGGACAGGGATCCTACGAGCAGTACTTC,CATTGQGSYEQYF
TRBV5-1,once,TRBJ2-1,TRBD2,TGCGCCAGCAGCTTGTCAATTACTAGCGGGATTAGTGGGCAGTTCTTC,CASSLSITSGISGQFF
TRBV30,few,TRBJ2-1,TRBD1,TGTGCCTGGAGTCGGGGACAGCATTACAATGAGCAGTTCTTC,CAWSRGQHYNEQFF
TRBV28,NA,TRBJ2-5,NA,TGTGCCAGCAGGGGAGGCCCGCGGGAGACCCAGTACTTC,CASRGGPRETQYF